The present TCR beta chain was sequenced within a study of response to subunit inactivated influenza vaccine. From the RT-PCR reads, TCRdb called clonotypes with MiXCR, one entry per CDR3 protein. The sample contains around 760,000 distinct CDR3 sequences, approximately 13% of which appear only once. Study observations and caveats: It was the authors' suggestion that each seasonal influenza vaccination recruits few new T cells.

Germline CDR1 and CDR2: LNHDA and SQIVND (reference sequence). V lost 6 bases and J lost 6, with 8 bases in between. The CDR3 runs 11 residues. This clonotype was seen only a few times. The antigen remains undetermined. The sequence came from a man aged 50 or older who received an inactivated influenza vaccine. This sample comprised PBMCs from blood, obtained around 15 days before vaccination. The genes are TRBV19 and TRBJ1-2; a possible D gene is TRBD1 (5 bases). CDR3 amino acids: CASRTANGYTF. Written as DNA, the CDR3 is TGTGCCAGTAGGACAGCGAATGGCTACACCTTC.